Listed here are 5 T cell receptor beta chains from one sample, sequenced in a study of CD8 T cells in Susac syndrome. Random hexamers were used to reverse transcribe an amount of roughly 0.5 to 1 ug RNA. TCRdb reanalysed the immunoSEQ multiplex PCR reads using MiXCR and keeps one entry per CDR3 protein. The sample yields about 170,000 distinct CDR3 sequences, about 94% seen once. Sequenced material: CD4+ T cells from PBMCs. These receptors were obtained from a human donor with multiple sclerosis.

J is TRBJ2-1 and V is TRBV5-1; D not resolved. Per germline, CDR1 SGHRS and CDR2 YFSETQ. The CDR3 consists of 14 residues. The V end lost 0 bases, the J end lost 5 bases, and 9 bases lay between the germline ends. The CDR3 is CASSLGQVNNEQFF. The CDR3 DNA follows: TGCGCCAGCAGCTTGGGCCAGGTCAACAATGAGCAGTTCTTC.

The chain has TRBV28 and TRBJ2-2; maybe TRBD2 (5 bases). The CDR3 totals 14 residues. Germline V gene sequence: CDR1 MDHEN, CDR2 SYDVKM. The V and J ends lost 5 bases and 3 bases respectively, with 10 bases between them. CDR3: CASSPGSYTGELFF. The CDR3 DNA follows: TGTGCCAGCAGTCCGGGGAGCTACACCGGGGAGCTGTTTTTT.

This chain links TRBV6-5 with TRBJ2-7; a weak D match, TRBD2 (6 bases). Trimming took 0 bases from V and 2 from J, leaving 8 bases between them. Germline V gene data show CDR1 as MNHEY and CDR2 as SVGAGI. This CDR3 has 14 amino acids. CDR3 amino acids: CASSYSEGAYEQYF. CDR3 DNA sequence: TGTGCCAGCAGTTACTCGGAGGGCGCCTACGAGCAGTACTTC.

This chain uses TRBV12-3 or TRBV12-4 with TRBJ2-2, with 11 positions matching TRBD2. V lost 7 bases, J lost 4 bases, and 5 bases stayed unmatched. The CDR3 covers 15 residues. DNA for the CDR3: TGTGCCAGCAACCTTGGACTAGCGGGCACCGGGGAGCTGTTTTTT. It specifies CASNLGLAGTGELFF.

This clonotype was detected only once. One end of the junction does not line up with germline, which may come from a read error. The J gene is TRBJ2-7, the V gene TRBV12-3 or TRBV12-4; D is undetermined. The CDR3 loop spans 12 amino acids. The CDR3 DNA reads TGTGCCAGCAGTTTAATTAGTAAATTTTCGGACTTC. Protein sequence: CASSLISKFSDF.